This T cell receptor (beta chain) was recovered during a study of blood T cell repertoires in COVID-19. Study background: From the United States, Italy and Spain came samples of acute and convalescent COVID-19. In each case, the material was cDNA or gDNA derived from T cells, B-cell-depleted T cells, or PBMCs.

The CDR3 consists of 15 residues. Germline V gene lookup returns CDR1 LGHDT and CDR2 YNNKEL (reference sequence). Trimming took 4 bases from V and 5 from J; bases not matched to a gene: 7. In the original processing: Reference gene primers were amplified, and this amplification served to estimate nucleated cell counts. Method: immunoSEQ multiplex PCR; TCRdb's copy keeps in-frame clones and lacks some. The V and J calls and clone size were taken over from that table, and D and trimming were inferred from the DNA. The repertoire consists of 45,000 or so clones, with roughly 89% occurring once and the leading ten covering over 10%. A few counts support this clone.

This receptor was obtained from a man older than 75 with acute or convalescent COVID-19. Sequencing was performed on peripheral blood. The rearrangement uses TRBV3-1 (or the pseudogene TRBV3-2) and TRBJ2-5, with TRBD1 matching 10 bases. CDR3 residues: CASSPTTGGRETQYF. CDR3 coding DNA: TGTGCCAGCAGCCCGACGACAGGGGGCAGGGAGACCCAGTACTTC.